This T cell receptor (beta chain) was obtained from a study of identical twins. Germline assignment: CDR1 DFQATT and CDR2 SNEGSKA (reference sequence). The CDR3 has 14 amino acids. The trim removed 7 bases at V and 8 bases at J, leaving 12 bases unmatched. A universal primer site was incorporated via template switching, and the cDNA contained unique molecular identifiers. One entry per CDR3 protein, called by TCRdb with MiXCR from the 5' RACE reads. Of 1.5 million to 2 million distinct CDR3 sequences listed, roughly 35% are singletons. Study-wide results and caveats: Twin pairs' shared out-of-frame alpha sequences were enriched in low generation probability. In cord blood, abundant beta clonotypes had fewer insertions; memory showed no trend. Less excess twin sharing appeared in beta out-of-frame sequences.

On this clonotype: Antigen unknown.

The chain joins TRBV20-1 to TRBJ2-1, with TRBD2 matching over 9 bases. Sequencing used cord blood. The source of this sequence is a newborn girl in good health. This chain's CDR3 is CSVVSSGRFYEQFF. The DNA for the CDR3 is TGCAGTGTCGTAAGTAGCGGGAGATTCTATGAGCAGTTCTTC.